These 28 T cell receptor beta chains share one sample of origin, sequenced in a study of post-analysis software for immune sequencing data. Unique molecular identifiers had been added to the TCR beta cDNA libraries. TCRdb independently ran MiXCR on the PCR reads; one entry per CDR3 protein. The data show about 210,000 distinct CDR3 sequences, with 25% to 30% seen just once and 3.4% held by the top ten. Notes on the study in general: Elevated frequency relative to controls characterized several TRBV segments in patients, TRBV5-6, TRBV5-1 and TRBV20-1 among them.

The antigens these receptors bind are not known. The sequencing sample was made of blood. These receptors all stem from a girl aged 2-17 years with multiple sclerosis.

This clonotype was seen at least ten times. The chain has TRBV29-1 and TRBJ1-5; D call uncertain. Trimming removed 4 bases from V and 2 bases from J, with 6 bases in between. Germline V gene lookup returns CDR1 SQVTM and CDR2 ANQGSEA. This CDR3 is built from 12 residues. The DNA of the CDR3 is TGCAGCGTTGCGTCTGGCAATCAGCCCCAGCATTTT. Protein: CSVASGNQPQHF.

This clonotype was found once. This clone may be a read error of a much larger clone one base away. This rearrangement joins TRBV5-1 to TRBJ1-2; D call uncertain. Germline-derived CDR1 and CDR2 are SGHRS and YFSETQ. This CDR3 comprises 14 residues. CDR3 nucleotides: TGCGTCAGCAGCGCGGACCGCCTCGGTGGAAGCTACACCTTC. Its protein product is CVSSADRLGGSYTF.

This clonotype was counted between two and nine times. The chain employs TRBV20-1 and TRBJ2-5; 13 bases fit TRBD2. CDR1 and CDR2 (germline): DFQATT, SNEGSKA (reference sequence). The trim removed 6 bases at V and 11 bases at J, leaving 18 bases unmatched. This CDR3 comprises 16 residues. The CDR3 region is CSAILAGGTLGYEQYF. CDR3 DNA: TGCAGTGCGATACTAGCGGGGGGGACACTCGGCTATGAGCAGTACTTC.

The V call is TRBV5-1, the J call TRBJ1-1; the D gene is possibly TRBD1 (5 bases). Deletions cut 0 bases from V and 0 bases from J, with 6 bases between. The length of the CDR3 is 14 residues. Germline V lookup: CDR1 SGHRS, CDR2 YFSETQ. This chain's CDR3 is CASSLEQVNTEAFF. The CDR3 coding sequence is TGCGCCAGCAGCTTGGAACAGGTGAACACTGAAGCTTTCTTT.

The chain has TRBV5-1 and TRBJ1-1; D gene unclear. This CDR3 is built from 14 residues. Trimming removed 2 bases at V and 5 bases at J, with 13 bases between. CDR1 and CDR2 (germline): SGHRS, YFSETQ. The CDR3 region has the DNA TGCGCCAGCAGCTTCCTCAAGGGCGGTACTGAAGCTTTCTTT. It is translated as CASSFLKGGTEAFF.

The CDR3 reads CATSRDESRYEQYF. CDR3 nucleotides: TGTGCCACCAGCAGAGATGAGTCCCGCTACGAGCAGTACTTC. The rearrangement joins TRBV15 to TRBJ2-7; D unresolved. Trimming pared 0 bases from V and 3 bases from J, leaving 9 bases between. CDR3 size: 14 residues. Germline V gene data show CDR1 as LNHNV and CDR2 as YYDKDF (reference sequence).

This clonotype was found many times. The chain recombines TRBV20-1 with TRBJ2-7; 10 nucleotides line up with TRBD2. The CDR3 is 12 amino acids. Losses at the gene ends were 6 bases for V and 3 bases for J; bases not matched to a gene: 2. Per germline, CDR1 DFQATT and CDR2 SNEGSKA (reference sequence). The CDR3 coding sequence is TGCAGTGCCGCTAGCGGGAGCTACGAGCAGTACTTC. Translated, it gives CSAASGSYEQYF.

This clonotype showed up just a few times. This chain joins TRBV11-2 and TRBJ2-3, with TRBD2 matching 8 bases. CDR1 and CDR2 (germline): SGHAT, FQNNGV. This CDR3 has 16 residues. The V and J ends lost 3 bases and 0 bases, in that order; junction bases with no gene match: 5. The CDR3 reads CASSLGAGVSTDTQYF. The CDR3 DNA reads as TGTGCCAGCAGCTTGGGAGCGGGGGTGAGCACAGATACGCAGTATTTT.

CDR3 DNA sequence: TGCAGCTTTCTCAGTCGTGGAGGGGGTTACAATGAGCAGTTCTTC. Translation gives CSFLSRGGGYNEQFF. The chain is built from TRBV29-1 and TRBJ2-1, with D possibly called TRBD1 or TRBD2 (6 bases each). The ends were cut back, 8 bases at V and 4 bases at J, with 21 bases in the middle. Germline CDR1 is SQVTM and CDR2 is ANQGSEA. The CDR3 sequence is 15 residues long.

This sequence joins TRBV20-1 and TRBJ2-3, with D tentatively TRBD1 (5 bases). The V end lost 6 bases, the J end lost 1 base, and 8 bases lay between the germline ends. The CDR3 is made up of 12 amino acids. Germline values: CDR1 DFQATT, CDR2 SNEGSKA (reference sequence). The CDR3 is CSAGRGTDTQYF. The CDR3 nucleotides are TGCAGTGCGGGGCGCGGCACAGATACGCAGTATTTT.

This clonotype was seen a handful of times. DNA for the CDR3: TGTGCCAGCAGTTTACGACAGAATCAGCCCCAGCATTTT. This sequence encodes CASSLRQNQPQHF. The chain has TRBV27 and TRBJ1-5; tentative D call: TRBD1 (5 bases). Trimming shortened V by 2 bases and J by 4 bases, and 6 bases separated the two germline ends. Germline V lookup: CDR1 MNHEY, CDR2 SMNVEV (reference sequence). The CDR3 sequence is 13 residues long.

This clonotype was found many times. CDR3 sequence reads: CATNIPGQTGEQYF. The DNA of the CDR3 is TGTGCCACTAATATCCCGGGACAAACGGGGGAGCAGTACTTC. The chain recombines TRBV28 with TRBJ2-7; TRBD1 is a possible D gene (6 bases). CDR1 MDHEN and CDR2 SYDVKM come from the germline V gene. The CDR3 length is 14 residues. Trimming shortened V by 10 bases and J by 7 bases, and 23 bases separated the two germline ends.

The CDR3 DNA is TGTGCCACCAGTGATCCCGGGACTAGCGGGATCTCAGATACGCAGTATTTT. As protein: CATSDPGTSGISDTQYF. The chain recombines TRBV24-1 with TRBJ2-3, with 13 bases lining up with TRBD2. Germline CDR1 reads KGHDR; CDR2 reads SFDVKD. The CDR3 extends over 17 amino acids. Trimming cost V 3 bases and J 4 bases; bases outside gene matches: 6.

V usage is TRBV6-2 or TRBV6-3 and J usage is TRBJ2-2; 9 nucleotides match TRBD2. With 10 bases clipped from V and 2 bases from J, the junction kept 5 bases outside the gene matches. CDR1 MNHEY and CDR2 SVGEGT come from the germline V gene. There are 14 residues in the CDR3. The CDR3 nucleotides are TGTGCCACCGAGGGACTAGCAAACACCGGGGAGCTGTTTTTT. This translates into CATEGLANTGELFF.

This rearrangement joins TRBV7-9 to TRBJ2-5, with 9 bases identical to TRBD2. The V gene's germline CDR1 is SEHNR and CDR2 FQNEAQ (reference sequence). The ends lost 5 bases at V and 11 bases at J; junction bases unmatched: 15. This CDR3 comprises 15 residues. The CDR3 DNA sequence: TGTGCCAGCAGCGGGACTAGCCACCTTACGGGGGAGCAGTACTTC. Translation gives CASSGTSHLTGEQYF.

Turning to this clonotype: This may arise from a read error, as a much more abundant clone is one base away. CDR3 region: CASGKPQYF. In DNA, the CDR3 is TGTGCCAGCGGGAAGCCCCAGTACTTC. This sequence joins TRBV11-2 and TRBJ2-5, with D unresolved. In germline, CDR1 is SGHAT, CDR2 FQNNGV. The CDR3 covers 9 residues. Trimming stripped 8 bases from V and 9 bases from J, with 7 bases between.

The sample holds many counts of this clonotype. The J gene is TRBJ2-3, the V gene TRBV6-6; a weak D match, TRBD2 (7 bases). Germline V gene sequence: CDR1 MNHNY, CDR2 SVGAGI (reference sequence). V was pared by 10 bases and J by 5 bases, with 19 bases between. CDR3 length: 14 residues. The DNA for the CDR3 is TGTGCCACCCGAAGGGGGGCTAGCGGAGATACGCAGTATTTT. Translating it yields CATRRGASGDTQYF.

J is TRBJ2-1 and V is TRBV19; TRBD1 might be the D (6 bases). The CDR3 loop spans 17 amino acids. V lost 3 bases and J lost 4, with 19 bases in between. Germline assignment: CDR1 LNHDA and CDR2 SQIVND (reference sequence). The CDR3 DNA is TGTGCCAGTAGTATGGCAAGGGGGAAGGGTCGGTACAATGAGCAGTTCTTC. This encodes CASSMARGKGRYNEQFF.

Note on this clonotype: One base away lies a much larger clone, so this may be a sequencing read error. The J gene is TRBJ2-1, the V gene TRBV7-3, with TRBD1 matching 7 bases. The J segment lost 13 bases and the V segment lost 5 bases, leaving 11 bases of the junction unmatched. The V gene's germline CDR1 is SGHTA and CDR2 FQGTGA. The CDR3 covers 13 residues. The CDR3 nucleotides read TGTGCCAGCAGCGGGGACAGTGGGCGGACCCAGTTCTTC. It codes for CASSGDSGRTQFF.

This clonotype occurred once. The chain carries TRBV20-1 and TRBJ2-1; 7 nucleotides agree with TRBD2. The CDR3 runs 15 residues. Germline CDR1 and CDR2: DFQATT and SNEGSKA (reference sequence). V was pared by 3 bases and J by 3 bases, with 8 bases of the junction left unmatched. CDR3 loop: CSARSLADYYNEQFF. The CDR3 DNA reads as TGCAGTGCTAGGAGTCTAGCGGACTACTACAATGAGCAGTTCTTC.

This clonotype was observed a handful of times. The V call is TRBV10-3, the J call TRBJ2-3; D could derive from TRBD1 or TRBD2 (5 bases each). The CDR3 has 12 amino acids. Per the germline V gene, CDR1 is ENHRY and CDR2 is SYGVKD. The ends were cut back, 10 bases at V and 3 bases at J, with 11 bases in the middle. The CDR3 sequence is CATRDGTDTQYF. In nucleotides, the CDR3 is TGTGCCACCCGGGACGGAACAGATACGCAGTATTTT.

This clonotype was counted many times. The chain employs TRBV5-1 and TRBJ1-1; D might be TRBD1 (5 bases). This CDR3 spans 14 amino acids. Germline V gene lookup returns CDR1 SGHRS and CDR2 YFSETQ. The V and J ends lost 0 bases and 5 bases respectively, with 11 bases between them. In nucleotides, the CDR3 is TGCGCCAGCAGCTTGGGGGGCTCAGGGACTGAAGCTTTCTTT. This sequence encodes CASSLGGSGTEAFF.

This clonotype was observed a handful of times. The rearrangement uses TRBV4-2 and TRBJ1-2; weak D call: TRBD1 (5 bases). V lost 3 bases to trimming and J lost 7 bases, with 15 bases between them. Germline lookup yields CDR1 LGHNA and CDR2 YNFKEQ. CDR3 length: 14 residues. CDR3 loop: CASSQEGRDRGYTF. CDR3 DNA: TGTGCCAGCAGCCAGGAGGGCAGGGACCGTGGCTACACCTTC.

This clonotype was found a few times. This sequence joins TRBV6-5 and TRBJ2-5, with 7 bases aligning to TRBD1. CDR1 is MNHEY and CDR2 is SVGAGI in the germline V gene. J lost 11 bases, V lost 4 bases, and 10 bases had no gene match. This CDR3 is 13 amino acids long. Written as DNA, the CDR3 is TGTGCCAGCAGTTTCGGGGACAGTTACGGGCAGTACTTC. It is translated as CASSFGDSYGQYF.

This clonotype showed up many times. The chain carries TRBV12-3 or TRBV12-4 and TRBJ2-1, with 7 bases matching TRBD2. V gave up 7 bases and J gave up 4 bases; unmatched junction bases: 10. The CDR3 covers 15 residues. The CDR3 loop reads CASTVSQRDYNEQFF. The CDR3 DNA is TGTGCCAGCACTGTCTCCCAGCGGGATTACAATGAGCAGTTCTTC.

This clonotype was counted many times. This chain connects TRBV28 to TRBJ2-5; 8 nucleotides match TRBD1. The J segment lost 4 bases and the V segment lost 8 bases, leaving 9 bases of the junction unmatched. CDR3 length: 14 residues. Looked up from germline, CDR1 is MDHEN and CDR2 is SYDVKM. The CDR3 reads CASHTPGQGETQYF. DNA for the CDR3: TGTGCCAGCCACACCCCCGGACAGGGAGAGACCCAGTACTTC.

This clonotype was detected many times. The rearrangement uses TRBV5-1 and TRBJ2-3; 10 nucleotides agree with TRBD2. Per the germline V gene, CDR1 is SGHRS and CDR2 is YFSETQ. The CDR3 extends over 16 amino acids. V lost 3 bases and J lost 2; bases outside the gene matches: 6. The CDR3 DNA sequence: TGCGCCAGCAGCTGGCTAGCGGGAGCCTTCACAGATACGCAGTATTTT. This translates into CASSWLAGAFTDTQYF.

This clonotype was seen once. Given a much more abundant clone one base away, this may be a read error. The chain uses TRBV7-9 and TRBJ2-7, with D hard to call. The ends were cut back, 4 bases at V and 5 bases at J, with 12 bases in the middle. The CDR3 sequence is 13 residues long. Germline lookup yields CDR1 SEHNR and CDR2 FQNEAQ (reference sequence). CDR3 protein: CASSSLPTNEQYF. In DNA form, the CDR3 reads TGTGCCAGCAGCTCCCTCCCTACTAACGAGCAGTACTTC.